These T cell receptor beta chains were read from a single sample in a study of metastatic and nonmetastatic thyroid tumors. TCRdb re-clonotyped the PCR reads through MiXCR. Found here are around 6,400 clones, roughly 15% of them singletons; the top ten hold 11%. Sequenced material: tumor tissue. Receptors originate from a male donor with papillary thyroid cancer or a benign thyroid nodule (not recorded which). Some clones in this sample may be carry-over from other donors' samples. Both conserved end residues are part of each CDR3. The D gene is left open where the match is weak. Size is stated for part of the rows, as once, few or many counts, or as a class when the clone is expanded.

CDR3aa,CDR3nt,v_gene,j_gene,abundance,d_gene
CASSPGGGAGNSPLHF,TGTGCCAGCAGCCCTGGGGGAGGGGCGGGCAATTCACCCCTCCACTTT,TRBV11-2,TRBJ1-6,-,-
CASAPQRSSYEQYF,TGTGCCAGCGCTCCTCAGCGCTCCTCCTACGAGCAGTACTTC,TRBV6-1,TRBJ2-7,-,-
CASSLWEGQLFF,TGTGCCAGCAGCTTGTGGGAGGGGCAACTGTTTTTT,TRBV5-6,TRBJ1-4,many,-
CAWRAGTGGLVQYF,TGTGCCTGGAGGGCCGGGACAGGGGGCCTCGTGCAGTACTTC,TRBV30,TRBJ2-7,many,TRBD1
CASRTGLEETQYF,TGCGCCAGCAGAACGGGGCTTGAGGAGACCCAGTACTTC,TRBV10-2,TRBJ2-5,medium-sized,-
CAWSPGGNEDYGYTF,TGTGCCTGGAGTCCCGGGGGAAACGAGGACTATGGCTACACCTTC,TRBV30,TRBJ1-2,-,-
CASSLDGAGLYEQFF,TGTGCCAGCAGCTTAGATGGTGCGGGACTCTATGAGCAGTTCTTC,TRBV6-2/TRBV6-3,TRBJ2-1,-,-
CASTLGRVYLYEQYF,TGTGCCAGCACCTTAGGGAGGGTATACCTCTACGAGCAGTACTTC,TRBV6-1,TRBJ2-7,medium-sized,TRBD2
CASSPFRANTGELFF,TGTGCCAGCTCACCATTTCGCGCGAACACCGGGGAGCTGTTTTTT,TRBV18,TRBJ2-2,many,-
CASSAGPGELFF,TGTGCCAGCAGTGCAGGGCCCGGGGAGCTGTTTTTT,TRBV6-1,TRBJ2-2,few,-
CSAPNRQGALVSEQYF,TGCAGTGCTCCAAATCGTCAGGGGGCATTGGTAAGCGAGCAGTACTTC,TRBV20-1,TRBJ2-7,medium-sized,TRBD1
CASSKALAGGRTQYF,TGTGCCAGCAGCAAAGCCCTAGCGGGGGGGCGAACCCAGTACTTC,TRBV6-2/TRBV6-3,TRBJ2-5,medium-sized,TRBD2
CASSLGLGGAGDTDTQYF,TGTGCCAGCAGCTTAGGCCTTGGGGGAGCGGGGGACACAGATACGCAGTATTTT,TRBV11-3,TRBJ2-3,many,TRBD2
CSARPGQGAGELFF,TGCAGTGCTCGACCGGGACAGGGCGCCGGGGAGCTGTTTTTT,TRBV20-1,TRBJ2-2,-,TRBD1
CATSETYTQYF,TGTGCCACCAGTGAGACATATACGCAGTATTTT,TRBV24-1,TRBJ2-3,large,-
CASSPDRSNQPQHF,TGTGCCAGCTCACCAGACAGAAGCAATCAGCCCCAGCATTTT,TRBV18,TRBJ1-5,many,-
CASRGNGLGDQETQYF,TGTGCCAGCCGCGGGAACGGTTTGGGGGACCAAGAGACCCAGTACTTC,TRBV28,TRBJ2-5,medium-sized,-
CASSSGVSYEQYF,TGTGCCAGCAGCTCCGGGGTTTCCTACGAGCAGTACTTC,TRBV7-8,TRBJ2-7,medium-sized,-
CASSMEGPTNEKLFF,TGCGCCAGCAGCATGGAGGGTCCTACTAATGAAAAACTGTTTTTT,TRBV5-1,TRBJ1-4,many,-
CASSDYKGRKQGEQYF,TGTGCCAGTAGCGACTACAAGGGGCGGAAACAGGGCGAGCAGTACTTC,TRBV19,TRBJ2-7,medium-sized,-
CSASTGLAEQYF,TGCAGTGCTTCCACGGGCCTGGCCGAGCAGTACTTC,TRBV20-1,TRBJ2-7,-,-
CASSSPPGSLDNSPLHF,TGTGCCAGCAGTTCACCGCCAGGTTCCCTTGATAATTCACCCCTCCACTTT,TRBV7-2,TRBJ1-6,medium-sized,-
CASRSGITQETQYF,TGTGCCAGCAGATCCGGGATCACCCAAGAGACCCAGTACTTC,TRBV6-2/TRBV6-3,TRBJ2-5,medium-sized,-
CASSLIGGPAHEQYF,TGTGCCAGCAGCTTAATAGGAGGGCCTGCCCACGAGCAGTACTTC,TRBV7-9,TRBJ2-7,many,-
CASSLGPPRSTDTQYF,TGTGCCAGCAGCTTGGGGCCTCCTCGTTCTACAGATACGCAGTATTTT,TRBV5-6,TRBJ2-3,many,-
CASSDRGNQETQYF,TGCGCCAGCAGTGACAGGGGAAACCAAGAGACCCAGTACTTC,TRBV10-1,TRBJ2-5,many,-
CSARASVNEQFF,TGCAGTGCTAGAGCGTCGGTTAATGAGCAGTTCTTC,TRBV20-1,TRBJ2-1,many,-
CASSLIAGGPWSYNEQFF,TGTGCCAGCAGTTTAATAGCGGGGGGGCCATGGTCCTACAATGAGCAGTTCTTC,TRBV12-3/TRBV12-4,TRBJ2-1,medium-sized,TRBD2
CASSLDTKETQCF,TGTGCCAGCAGCTTAGATACCAAAGAGACCCAGTGCTTC,TRBV5-4,TRBJ2-5,-,-
CATSTLRGSGNTIYF,TGTGCCACCAGCACCCTCAGGGGCTCTGGAAACACCATATATTTT,TRBV15,TRBJ1-3,medium-sized,-
CASSFQRGEKLFF,TGTGCCAGCAGTTTTCAAAGGGGTGAAAAACTGTTTTTT,TRBV27,TRBJ1-4,many,-
CASSRGEGNTEAFF,TGCGCCAGCAGCCGGGGGGAAGGGAACACTGAAGCTTTCTTT,TRBV5-1,TRBJ1-1,many,-
CASSLGQYYGYTF,TGTGCCAGCAGTTTAGGACAGTACTATGGCTACACCTTC,TRBV12-3/TRBV12-4,TRBJ1-2,medium-sized,-
CSASPGGRDQPQHF,TGCAGTGCTAGCCCAGGGGGGAGAGATCAGCCCCAGCATTTT,TRBV20-1,TRBJ1-5,medium-sized,TRBD1
CASSSRQPRTDTQYF,TGCGCCAGTTCATCACGACAGCCACGCACAGATACGCAGTATTTT,TRBV5-1,TRBJ2-3,many,-
CASSGAPQGNSPLHF,TGTGCCAGCAGCGGAGCCCCCCAGGGCAATTCACCCCTCCACTTT,TRBV9,TRBJ1-6,medium-sized,-
CASKESPYNEQFF,TGCGCCAGTAAGGAGTCCCCCTACAATGAGCAGTTCTTC,TRBV5-1,TRBJ2-1,medium-sized,-
CASSLTETGTANEKLFF,TGTGCCAGCAGTTTAACCGAAACAGGGACGGCTAATGAAAAACTGTTTTTT,TRBV6-2/TRBV6-3,TRBJ1-4,few,-
CASSQGLAGSYEQYF,TGTGCCAGCAGCCAAGGTTTAGCGGGGTCCTACGAGCAGTACTTC,TRBV28,TRBJ2-7,few,TRBD2
CASSSGTARETQYF,TGTGCCAGCAGCTCAGGGACAGCCCGGGAGACCCAGTACTTC,TRBV6-1,TRBJ2-5,few,TRBD1
CASSLTVRSTEAFF,TGTGCCAGCAGTCTTACAGTTCGTAGCACTGAAGCTTTCTTT,TRBV27,TRBJ1-1,medium-sized,-